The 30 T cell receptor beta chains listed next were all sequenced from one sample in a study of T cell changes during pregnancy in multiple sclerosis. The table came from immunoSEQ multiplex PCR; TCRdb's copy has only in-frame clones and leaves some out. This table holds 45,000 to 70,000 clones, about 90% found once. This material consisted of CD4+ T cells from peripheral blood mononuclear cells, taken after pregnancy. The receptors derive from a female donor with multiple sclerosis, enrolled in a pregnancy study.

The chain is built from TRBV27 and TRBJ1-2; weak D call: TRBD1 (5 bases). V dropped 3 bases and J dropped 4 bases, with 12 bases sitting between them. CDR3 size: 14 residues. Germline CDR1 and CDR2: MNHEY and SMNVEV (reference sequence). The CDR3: CASSLTALSYGYTF. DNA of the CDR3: TGTGCCAGCAGTTTGACAGCCTTAAGCTATGGCTACACCTTC.

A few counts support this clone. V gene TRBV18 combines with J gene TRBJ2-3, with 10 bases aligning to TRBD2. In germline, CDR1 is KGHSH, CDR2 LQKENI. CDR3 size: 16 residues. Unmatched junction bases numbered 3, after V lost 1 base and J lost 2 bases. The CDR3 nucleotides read TGTGCCAGCTCACCACTAGCGGGGGGTCCCACAGATACGCAGTATTTT. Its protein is CASSPLAGGPTDTQYF.

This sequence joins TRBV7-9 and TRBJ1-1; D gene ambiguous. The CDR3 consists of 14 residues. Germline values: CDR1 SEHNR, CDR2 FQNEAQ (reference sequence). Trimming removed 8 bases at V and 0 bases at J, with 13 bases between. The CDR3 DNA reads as TGTGCCAGCGGCAGAGGGAATGTGAACACTGAAGCTTTCTTT. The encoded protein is CASGRGNVNTEAFF.

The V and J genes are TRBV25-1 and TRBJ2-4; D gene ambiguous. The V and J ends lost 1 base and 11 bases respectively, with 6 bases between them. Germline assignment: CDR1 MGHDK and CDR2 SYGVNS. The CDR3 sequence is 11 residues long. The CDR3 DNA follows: TGTGCCAGCAGTGAATTTGAGGTTCAGTACTTC. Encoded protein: CASSEFEVQYF.

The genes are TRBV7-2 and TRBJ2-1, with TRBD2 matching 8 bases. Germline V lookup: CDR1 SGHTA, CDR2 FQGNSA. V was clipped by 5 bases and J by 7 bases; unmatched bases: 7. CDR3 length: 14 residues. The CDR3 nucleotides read TGTGCCAGCAGCCCCCGGGGGGGTTTAAATGAGCAGTTCTTC. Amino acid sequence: CASSPRGGLNEQFF.

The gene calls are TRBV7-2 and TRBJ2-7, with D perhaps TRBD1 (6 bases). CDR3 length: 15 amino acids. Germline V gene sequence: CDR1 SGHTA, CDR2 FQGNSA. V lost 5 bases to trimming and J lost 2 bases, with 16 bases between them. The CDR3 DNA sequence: TGTGCCAGCAGCCCTTTAAGGGGGTCCACCTACGAGCAGTACTTC. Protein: CASSPLRGSTYEQYF. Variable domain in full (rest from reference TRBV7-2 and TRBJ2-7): GAGVSQSPSNKVTEKGKDVELRCDPISGHTALYWYRQSLGQGLEFLIYFQGNSAPDKSGLPSDRFSAERTGGSVSTLTIQRTQQEDSAVYLCASSPLRGSTYEQYFGPGTRLTVT.

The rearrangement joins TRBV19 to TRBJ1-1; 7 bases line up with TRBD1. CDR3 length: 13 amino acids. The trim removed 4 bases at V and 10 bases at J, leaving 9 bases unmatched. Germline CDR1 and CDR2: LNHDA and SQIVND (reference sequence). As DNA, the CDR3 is TGTGCCAGTAGTACCAACAGGGGAGATCGAGCTTTCTTT. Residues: CASSTNRGDRAFF.

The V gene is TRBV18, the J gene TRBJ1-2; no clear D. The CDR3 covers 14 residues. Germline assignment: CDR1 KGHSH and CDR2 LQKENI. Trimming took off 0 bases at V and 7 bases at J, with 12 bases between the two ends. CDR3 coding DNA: TGTGCCAGCTCACCACCGGGCCGGTCTATTGGCTACACCTTC. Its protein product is CASSPPGRSIGYTF.

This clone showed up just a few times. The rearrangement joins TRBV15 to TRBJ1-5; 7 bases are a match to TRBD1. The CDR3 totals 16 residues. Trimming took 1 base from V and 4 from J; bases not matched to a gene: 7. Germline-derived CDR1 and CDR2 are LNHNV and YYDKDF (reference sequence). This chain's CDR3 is CATSRGQGVRNQPQHF. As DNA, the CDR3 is TGTGCCACCAGCAGAGGACAGGGTGTGAGGAATCAGCCCCAGCATTTT. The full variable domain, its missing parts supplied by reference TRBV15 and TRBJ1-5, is DAMVIQNPRYQVTQFGKPVTLSCSQTLNHNVMYWYQQKSSQAPKLLFHYYDKDFNNEADTPDNFQSRRPNTSFCFLDIRSPGLGDTAMYLCATSRGQGVRNQPQHFGDGTRLSIL.

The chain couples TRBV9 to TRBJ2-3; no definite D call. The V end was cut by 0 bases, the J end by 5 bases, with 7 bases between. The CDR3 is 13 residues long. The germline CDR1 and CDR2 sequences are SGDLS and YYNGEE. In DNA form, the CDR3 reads TGTGCCAGCAGCGTAGATACTGTAGATACGCAGTATTTT. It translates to CASSVDTVDTQYF.

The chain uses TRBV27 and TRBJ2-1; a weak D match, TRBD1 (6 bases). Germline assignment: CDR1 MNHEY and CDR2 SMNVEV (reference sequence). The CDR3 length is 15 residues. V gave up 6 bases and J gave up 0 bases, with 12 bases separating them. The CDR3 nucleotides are TGTGCCAGCAGCCTAACAGGGATCTCCTACAATGAGCAGTTCTTC. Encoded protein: CASSLTGISYNEQFF.

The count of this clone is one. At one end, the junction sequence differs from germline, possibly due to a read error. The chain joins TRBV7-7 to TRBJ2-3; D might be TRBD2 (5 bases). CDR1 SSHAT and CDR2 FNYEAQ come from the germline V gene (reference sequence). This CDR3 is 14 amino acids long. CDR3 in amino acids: CASSPRTFADTQYF. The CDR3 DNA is TGTGCTAGCAGCCCACGGACTTTCGCAGATACGCAGTATTTT. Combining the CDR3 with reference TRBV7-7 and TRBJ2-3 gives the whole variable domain GAGVSQSPRYKVTKRGQDVTLRCDPISSHATLYWYQQALGQGPEFLTYFNYEAQPDKSGLPSDRFSAERPEGSISTLTIQRTEQRDSAMYRCASSPRTFADTQYFGPGTRLTVL.

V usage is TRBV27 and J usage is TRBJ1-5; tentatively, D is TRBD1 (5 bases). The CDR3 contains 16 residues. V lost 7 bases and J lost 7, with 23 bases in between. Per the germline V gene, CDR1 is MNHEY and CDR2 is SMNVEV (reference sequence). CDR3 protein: CASNSGTPLAGQPQHF. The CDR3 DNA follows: TGTGCCAGCAATTCCGGGACCCCCCTCGCGGGGCAGCCCCAGCATTTT.

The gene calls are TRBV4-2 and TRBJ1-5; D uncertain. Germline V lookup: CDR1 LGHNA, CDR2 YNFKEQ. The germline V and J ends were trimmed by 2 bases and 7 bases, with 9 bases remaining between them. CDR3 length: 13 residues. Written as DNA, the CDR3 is TGTGCCAGCAGCCAACAGGTCGGCCAGCCCCAGCATTTT. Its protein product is CASSQQVGQPQHF.

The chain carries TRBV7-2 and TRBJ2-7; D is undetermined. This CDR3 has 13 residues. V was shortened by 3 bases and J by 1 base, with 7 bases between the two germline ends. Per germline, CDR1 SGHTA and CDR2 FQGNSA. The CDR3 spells CASSLVQSYEQYF. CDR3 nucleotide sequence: TGTGCCAGCAGCTTGGTACAGTCCTACGAGCAGTACTTC.

CDR3 DNA sequence: TGTGCCAGCTCCCCTGGGGCGGGGACGCAGTATTTT. Translating it yields CASSPGAGTQYF. The V call is TRBV11-3, the J call TRBJ2-3, with D tentatively TRBD2 (6 bases). Germline loops: CDR1 SGHNT, CDR2 YENEEA. V was clipped by 8 bases and J by 9 bases, with 15 bases between them. The length of the CDR3 is 12 residues.

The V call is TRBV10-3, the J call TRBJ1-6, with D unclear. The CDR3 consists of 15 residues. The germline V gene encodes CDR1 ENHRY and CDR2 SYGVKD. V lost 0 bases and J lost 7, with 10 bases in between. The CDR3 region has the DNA TGTGCCATCAGTGAGTCTCTCTTTACAAATTCACCCCTCCACTTT. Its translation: CAISESLFTNSPLHF.

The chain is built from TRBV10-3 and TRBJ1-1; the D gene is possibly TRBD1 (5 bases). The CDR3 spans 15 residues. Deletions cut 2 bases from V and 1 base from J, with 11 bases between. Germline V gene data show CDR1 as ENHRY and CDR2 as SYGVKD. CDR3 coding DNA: TGTGCCATCAGTGAGCAAAGACAGACGAACACTGAAGCTTTCTTT. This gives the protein CAISEQRQTNTEAFF.

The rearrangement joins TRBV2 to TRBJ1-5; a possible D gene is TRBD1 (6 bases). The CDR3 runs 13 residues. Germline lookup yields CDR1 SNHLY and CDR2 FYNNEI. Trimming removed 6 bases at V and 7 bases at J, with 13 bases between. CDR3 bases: TGTGCCAGCAGGGCACAGGGAGACCAGCCCCAGCATTTT. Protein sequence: CASRAQGDQPQHF.

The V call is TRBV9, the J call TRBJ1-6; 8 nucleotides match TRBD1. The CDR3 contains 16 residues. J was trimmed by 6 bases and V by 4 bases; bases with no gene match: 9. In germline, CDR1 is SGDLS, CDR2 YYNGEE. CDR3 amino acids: CASSLGGTGPNSPLHF. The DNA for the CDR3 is TGTGCCAGCAGCCTAGGTGGGACAGGACCTAATTCACCCCTCCACTTT.

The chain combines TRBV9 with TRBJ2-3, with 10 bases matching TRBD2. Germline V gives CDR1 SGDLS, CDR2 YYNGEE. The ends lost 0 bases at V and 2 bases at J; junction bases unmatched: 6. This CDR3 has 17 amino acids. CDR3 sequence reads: CASSVELAGTTTDTQYF. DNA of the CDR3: TGTGCCAGCAGCGTAGAACTAGCGGGGACGACCACAGATACGCAGTATTTT.

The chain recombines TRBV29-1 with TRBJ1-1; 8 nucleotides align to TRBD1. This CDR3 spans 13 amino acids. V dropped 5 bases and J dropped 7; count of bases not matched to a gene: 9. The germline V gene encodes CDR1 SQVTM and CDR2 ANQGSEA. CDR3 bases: TGCAGCGTTCGAGGACAGGGCAATCGTGAAGCTTTCTTT. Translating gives CSVRGQGNREAFF.

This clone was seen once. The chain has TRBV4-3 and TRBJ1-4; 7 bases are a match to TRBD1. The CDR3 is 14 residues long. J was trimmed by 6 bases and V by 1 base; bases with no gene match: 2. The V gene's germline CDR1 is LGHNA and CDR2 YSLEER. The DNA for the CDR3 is TGCGCCAGCAGCCAAGTAGACAGGGATGAAAAACTGTTTTTT. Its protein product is CASSQVDRDEKLFF.

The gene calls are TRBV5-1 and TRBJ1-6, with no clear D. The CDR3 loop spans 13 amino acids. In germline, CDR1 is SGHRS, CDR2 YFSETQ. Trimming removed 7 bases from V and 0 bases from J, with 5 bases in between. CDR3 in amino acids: CASASSYNSPLHF. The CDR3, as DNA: TGCGCCAGCGCCAGCTCCTATAATTCACCCCTCCACTTT.

The DNA for the CDR3 is TGTGCCAGCAGCCTAACCGGAGCCTACGAGCAGTACTTC. Its protein product is CASSLTGAYEQYF. The genes are TRBV11-3 and TRBJ2-7, with D unresolved. Trimming left V 5 bases short and J 2 bases short, with 10 bases between. Germline CDR1 reads SGHNT; CDR2 reads YENEEA. The CDR3 length is 13 residues.

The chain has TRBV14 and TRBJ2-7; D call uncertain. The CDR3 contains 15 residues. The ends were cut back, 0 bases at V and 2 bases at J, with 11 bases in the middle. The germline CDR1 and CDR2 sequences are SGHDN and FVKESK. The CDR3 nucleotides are TGTGCCAGCAGCCAAGAACAGCTACCTACCTACGAGCAGTACTTC. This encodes CASSQEQLPTYEQYF.

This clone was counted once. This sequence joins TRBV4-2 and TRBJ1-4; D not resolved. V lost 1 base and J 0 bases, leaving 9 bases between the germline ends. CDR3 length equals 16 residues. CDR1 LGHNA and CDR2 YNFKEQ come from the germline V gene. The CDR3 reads CASSQGGLATNEKLFF. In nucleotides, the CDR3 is TGTGCCAGCAGCCAAGGCGGACTTGCAACTAATGAAAAACTGTTTTTT.

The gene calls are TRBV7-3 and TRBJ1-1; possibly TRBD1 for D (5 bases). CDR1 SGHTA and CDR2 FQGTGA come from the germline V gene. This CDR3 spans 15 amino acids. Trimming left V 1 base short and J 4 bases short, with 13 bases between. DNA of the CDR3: TGTGCCAGCAGCTTAATAGGAGGGGTCACCACTGAAGCTTTCTTT. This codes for CASSLIGGVTTEAFF. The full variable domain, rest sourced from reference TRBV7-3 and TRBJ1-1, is GAGVSQTPSNKVTEKGKYVELRCDPISGHTALYWYRQSLGQGPEFLIYFQGTGAADDSGLPNDRFFAVRPEGSVSTLKIQRTERGDSAVYLCASSLIGGVTTEAFFGQGTRLTVV.

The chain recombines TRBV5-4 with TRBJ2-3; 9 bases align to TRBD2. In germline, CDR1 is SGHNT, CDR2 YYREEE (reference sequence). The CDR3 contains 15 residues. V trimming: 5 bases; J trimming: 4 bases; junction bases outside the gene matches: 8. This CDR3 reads CASSYSGGSADTQYF. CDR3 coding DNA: TGTGCCAGCAGTTATAGCGGGGGTTCTGCAGATACGCAGTATTTT.

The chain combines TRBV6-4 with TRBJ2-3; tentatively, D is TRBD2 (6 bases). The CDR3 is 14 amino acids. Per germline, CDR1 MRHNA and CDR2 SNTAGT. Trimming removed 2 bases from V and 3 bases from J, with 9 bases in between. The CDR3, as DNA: TGTGCCAGCAGTGACGTCGGGGGAACAGATACGCAGTATTTT. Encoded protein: CASSDVGGTDTQYF.